The TCR beta chain described here comes from a study of human T cells and chemical hapten exposure. Study details: TCR yields differed between samples (mainly from small differences in pooled library volume).

One entry per CDR3 protein, called by TCRdb with MiXCR from the RACE reads. This table has over 40,000 distinct CDR3 sequences, approximately 3.4% appearing once. This clonotype was seen repeatedly, ten times or more. The CDR3 totals 14 residues. Trimming cost V 4 bases and J 4 bases, with 14 bases left between them. The germline V gene encodes CDR1 MDHEN and CDR2 SYDVKM. Time point denoted: patch test 2, 6 weeks after DPC sensitization. Treatment indicated: therapeutic diphenylcyclopropenone sensitization with weekly scalp DPC. At every patch-test visit, blood was drawn before the patch test was applied.

The chain joins TRBV28 to TRBJ2-7; D gene unclear. Sequences were derived from whole blood, sampled in connection with sensitization to the hapten diphenylcyclopropenone (DPC). This TCR came from a man in his forties with alopecia areata. Some clones in this sample may be carry-over from other donors' samples. CDR3 sequence reads: CASSSRWIIYEQYF. In DNA form, the CDR3 reads TGTGCCAGCAGTTCGCGATGGATCATATACGAGCAGTACTTC.